The next 5 T cell receptor beta chains were all read from a single sample in a study of CD8 T cells in ankylosing spondylitis. Study results and limitations: Several highly homologous variants made up a TCR beta motif, and this motif appeared characteristic of ankylosing spondylitis blood.

Using its own MiXCR run on the 5' RACE reads, TCRdb lists one record per CDR3 protein. Of about 220,000 distinct CDR3 sequences listed, about 17% are singletons. Their cognate antigens are unknown. The source material was blood, either unsorted or a sorted T cell fraction (not recorded which). The receptors derive from a male donor with ankylosing spondylitis.

The chain combines TRBV27 with TRBJ2-2, with TRBD2 matching over 8 bases. Trimming took 2 bases from V and 3 from J; bases not matched to a gene: 5. This CDR3 has 16 amino acids. The germline CDR1 and CDR2 sequences are MNHEY and SMNVEV (reference sequence). The CDR3 nucleotides are TGTGCCAGCAGTTTAACTAGCGGTTCCCACACCGGGGAGCTGTTTTTT. Translated, it gives CASSLTSGSHTGELFF.

The CDR3 nucleotides read TGCGCCAGCAGCCAAGAGGAGGGGCCGAACACTGAAGCTTTCTTT. Translating gives CASSQEEGPNTEAFF. The chain employs TRBV4-1 and TRBJ1-1; weak D call: TRBD1 (5 bases). The V gene's germline CDR1 is MGHRA and CDR2 YSYEKL. This CDR3 is built from 15 residues. Deletions cut 0 bases from V and 1 base from J, with 9 bases between.

V is TRBV10-3 and J is TRBJ1-1, with TRBD1 as a possible D gene (5 bases). Germline V gene lookup returns CDR1 ENHRY and CDR2 SYGVKD. V lost 10 bases and J 4 bases, leaving 13 bases between the germline ends. The CDR3 sequence is 12 residues long. CDR3 bases: TGTGCCACAACCGGGAGGGGCACTGAAGCTTTCTTT. Translation gives CATTGRGTEAFF.

The CDR3 sequence is CASSVGLAGGNIQYF. CDR3 DNA sequence: TGTGCCAGCAGCGTAGGGCTAGCGGGAGGAAACATTCAGTACTTC. The rearrangement joins TRBV9 to TRBJ2-4; 11 positions match TRBD2. CDR1 is SGDLS, CDR2 YYNGEE, per germline. V lost 0 bases, J lost 6 bases, and 2 bases stayed unmatched. The CDR3 runs to 15 residues.

The V and J genes are TRBV6-2 or TRBV6-3 and TRBJ2-5; 7 positions match TRBD2. Germline-derived CDR1 and CDR2 are MNHEY and SVGEGT. The CDR3 has 15 residues. After removal of 0 bases from V and 2 bases from J, the junction contained 3 bases not matched to a gene. The CDR3, as DNA: TGTGCCAGCAGTTACTCCCCTAGCGGACAAGAGACCCAGTACTTC. This encodes CASSYSPSGQETQYF.